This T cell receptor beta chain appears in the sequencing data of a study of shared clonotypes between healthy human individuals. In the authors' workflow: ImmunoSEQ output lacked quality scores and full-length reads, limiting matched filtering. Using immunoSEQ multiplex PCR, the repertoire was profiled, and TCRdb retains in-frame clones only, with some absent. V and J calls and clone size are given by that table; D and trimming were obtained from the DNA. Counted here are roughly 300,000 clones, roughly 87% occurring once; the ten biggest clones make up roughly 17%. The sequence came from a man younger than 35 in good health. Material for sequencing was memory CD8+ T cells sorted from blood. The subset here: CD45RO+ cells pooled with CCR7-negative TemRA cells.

The CDR3 loop reads CELPGLHEKLFF. As DNA, the CDR3 is TGTGAACTACCGGGGCTTCATGAAAAACTGTTTTTT. The chain links TRBV6-4 to TRBJ1-4; the D gene is possibly TRBD1 (5 bases). Germline lookup yields CDR1 MRHNA and CDR2 SNTAGT. This CDR3 contains 12 residues.